This TCR beta chain was observed in a study of T cell repertoires in cytomegalovirus infection. Study-level information: Use of recently identified HLA-C-restricted and well-studied HLA-B-restricted CMV epitopes was part of the study. Overall study findings and caveats: It was HLA-C-restricted CMV-specific TCR beta clonotypes that dominated the response ex vivo.

Germline-derived CDR1 and CDR2 are SGHVS and FNYEAQ. V was clipped by 2 bases and J by 2 bases, with 13 bases between them. CDR3 length: 16 amino acids. Regarding this clonotype: Its matching antigen is unknown.

TCRdb re-analysed the reads in MiXCR, keeping a single row per CDR3 protein. This table holds 640,000 or so distinct CDR3 sequences, around 31% found once. The sequencing used cultured PBMCs, collected from culture after CMV antigen stimulation. The chain couples TRBV7-6 to TRBJ1-3; perhaps TRBD1 as D (5 bases). The source is a human donor in good health (CMV status not recorded). Some clones in this sample may be carry-over from other donors' samples. The chain's CDR3 is CASSLNQGTPGNTIYF. The DNA for the CDR3 is TGTGCCAGCAGCTTAAACCAGGGCACACCTGGAAACACCATATATTTT.